The rows below give T cell receptor beta chains drawn from one sample of a study of control samples from healthy donors and cancer patients. TCRdb's copy holds only in-frame clones and misses some; the assay was immunoSEQ multiplex PCR. The sample holds some 120,000 clones; over 90% are singletons and the top ten take less than 3.5%. Sequencing was done on a sample of blood. The receptor source for this set is a man under 40 in good health. CDR3s include the opening cysteine and the closing phenylalanine or tryptophan. The D gene is left open where the match is weak. Expanded clones get a size class; other rows say once, few or many, or leave the size out.

length: 13; V: TRBV28; J: TRBJ1-5; D: NA; size: once; DNA: TGTGCCAGCAGTTTACGGACCTATCAGCCCCAGCATTTT; CDR3: CASSLRTYQPQHF
length: 14; V: TRBV28; J: TRBJ1-1; D: NA; size: NA; DNA: TGTGCCAGCAGTCGGGAGGGGACTAACACTGAAGCTTTCTTT; CDR3: CASSREGTNTEAFF
length: 15; V: TRBV10-3; J: TRBJ1-2; D: TRBD1; size: NA; DNA: TGTGCCATCACTGCTACTACAGGGGCATTAGTGGGCTACACCTTC; CDR3: CAITATTGALVGYTF
length: 14; V: TRBV18; J: TRBJ1-6; D: TRBD1; size: NA; DNA: TGTGCCAGCTCAGCCGACAGGGAGGGATCACCCCTCCACTTT; CDR3: CASSADREGSPLHF
length: 14; V: TRBV5-1; J: TRBJ2-1; D: TRBD1; size: NA; DNA: TGCGCCAGCATCCGGGACAGATCCTACAATGAGCAGTTCTTC; CDR3: CASIRDRSYNEQFF
length: 16; V: TRBV29-1; J: TRBJ2-1; D: NA; size: NA; DNA: TGCAGCGTTTTCTTGGGGCTAGCCGTTGAGCACAATGAGCAGTTCTTC; CDR3: CSVFLGLAVEHNEQFF
length: 15; V: TRBV7-9; J: TRBJ2-7; D: TRBD1; size: NA; DNA: TGTGCCAGCTGTTCTTACGACAGGGGGCAATACGAGCAGTACTTC; CDR3: CASCSYDRGQYEQYF
length: 11; V: TRBV3-1/TRBV3-2; J: TRBJ1-1; D: NA; size: NA; DNA: TGTGCCAGCAGCCAAGGATACGAAGCTTTCTTT; CDR3: CASSQGYEAFF
length: 15; V: TRBV6-5; J: TRBJ1-2; D: NA; size: few; DNA: TGTGCCAGCAGAGAGGGGTATTTGAGTAACTATGGCTACACCTTC; CDR3: CASREGYLSNYGYTF
length: 15; V: TRBV6-1; J: TRBJ1-5; D: TRBD1; size: NA; DNA: TGTGCCAGCAGTGAGACGGGACAGCCTTATCAGCCCCAGCATTTT; CDR3: CASSETGQPYQPQHF
length: 13; V: TRBV30; J: TRBJ2-1; D: NA; size: NA; DNA: TGTGCCTGGAGTGTACCGGGGGAGGATGAGCAGTTCTTC; CDR3: CAWSVPGEDEQFF
length: 13; V: TRBV7-9; J: TRBJ1-6; D: NA; size: NA; DNA: TGTGCCAGCAGCTCTAAGCCCAATTCACCCCTCCACTTT; CDR3: CASSSKPNSPLHF
length: 16; V: TRBV12-5; J: TRBJ2-2; D: NA; size: NA; DNA: TGTGCTAGTGGTTCCCTCGATATGTTGCACACCGGGGAGCTGTTTTTT; CDR3: CASGSLDMLHTGELFF
length: 16; V: TRBV6-1; J: TRBJ2-7; D: TRBD2; size: NA; DNA: TGTGCCAGCAGTGAGCGATCACTAGCGGGGGGACTCGAGCAGTACTTC; CDR3: CASSERSLAGGLEQYF
length: 13; V: TRBV10-3; J: TRBJ1-2; D: TRBD1; size: NA; DNA: TGTGCCACCAAGACTGACAGGGCGGATGGCTACACCTTC; CDR3: CATKTDRADGYTF
length: 14; V: TRBV19; J: TRBJ2-7; D: NA; size: NA; DNA: TGTGCCAGTAGTATTCAGCCGGGGCGCTACGAGCAGTACTTC; CDR3: CASSIQPGRYEQYF
length: 13; V: TRBV9; J: TRBJ1-1; D: NA; size: once; DNA: TGTGCCAGCAGCGTAAACTTGAACACTGAAGCTTTCTTT; CDR3: CASSVNLNTEAFF
length: 12; V: TRBV2; J: TRBJ2-3; D: NA; size: NA; DNA: TGTGCCAGCGGGGCTAGCACAGATACGCAGTATTTT; CDR3: CASGASTDTQYF
length: 15; V: TRBV4-1; J: TRBJ2-1; D: NA; size: NA; DNA: TGCGCCAGTAGAGGTCCGGGTAGTTCCTACAATGAGCAGTTCTTC; CDR3: CASRGPGSSYNEQFF
length: 13; V: TRBV2; J: TRBJ2-3; D: NA; size: NA; DNA: TGTGCCAGCAGTGAAGGAATAACTGATACGCAGTATTTT; CDR3: CASSEGITDTQYF
length: 15; V: TRBV6-5; J: TRBJ1-2; D: NA; size: NA; DNA: TGTGCCAGCAGTTACTCGAGGCGGGGTGACTATGGCTACACCTTC; CDR3: CASSYSRRGDYGYTF
length: 15; V: TRBV2; J: TRBJ1-3; D: NA; size: NA; DNA: TGTGCCAGCAGTGAACAGGGCCCTTCTGGAAACACCATATATTTT; CDR3: CASSEQGPSGNTIYF
length: 16; V: TRBV28; J: TRBJ1-4; D: NA; size: NA; DNA: TGTGCCAGCAGTTTATTCGGACAGACCCTTAATGAAAAACTGTTTTTT; CDR3: CASSLFGQTLNEKLFF
length: 17; V: TRBV5-6; J: TRBJ2-3; D: TRBD1; size: NA; DNA: TGTGCCAGCAGCTACCCCCCCGGGACAGAGCCCACAGATACGCAGTATTTT; CDR3: CASSYPPGTEPTDTQYF
length: 16; V: TRBV10-3; J: TRBJ2-3; D: TRBD2; size: NA; DNA: TGTGCCATCAGACCCCTAGCGGGGGGACGCACAGATACGCAGTATTTT; CDR3: CAIRPLAGGRTDTQYF
length: 16; V: TRBV2; J: TRBJ1-3; D: NA; size: NA; DNA: TGTGCCAGCAGTACCCGACCGGGGTCCTCTGGAAACACCATATATTTT; CDR3: CASSTRPGSSGNTIYF
length: 15; V: TRBV9; J: TRBJ2-3; D: NA; size: NA; DNA: TGTGCCAGCAGCGTAGGGGCGGGGATCACAGATACGCAGTATTTT; CDR3: CASSVGAGITDTQYF
length: 14; V: TRBV7-9; J: TRBJ2-2; D: NA; size: NA; DNA: TGTGCCAGCAGCTCCCGCCCGGCCACCGGGGAGCTGTTTTTT; CDR3: CASSSRPATGELFF
length: 13; V: TRBV5-1; J: TRBJ1-2; D: TRBD1; size: NA; DNA: TGCGCCAGCAGCTTCTGGGACAGCGATGGCTACACCTTC; CDR3: CASSFWDSDGYTF
length: 14; V: TRBV7-3; J: TRBJ2-2; D: NA; size: NA; DNA: TGTGCCAGCAGCTTATTTGGTGGGGACGGGGAGCTGTTTTTT; CDR3: CASSLFGGDGELFF
length: 14; V: TRBV28; J: TRBJ1-2; D: NA; size: NA; DNA: TGTGCCAGCCTGAGGGGCGGGAACAACTATGGCTACACCTTC; CDR3: CASLRGGNNYGYTF
length: 14; V: TRBV9; J: TRBJ2-2; D: NA; size: NA; DNA: TGTGCCAGCAGCCCGCTACTACGGCCCGGGGAGCTGTTTTTT; CDR3: CASSPLLRPGELFF
length: 14; V: TRBV27; J: TRBJ1-1; D: TRBD1; size: NA; DNA: TGTGCCACTTCTCGGACAGGGGGCGTAACTGAAGCTTTCTTT; CDR3: CATSRTGGVTEAFF
length: 19; V: TRBV10-3; J: TRBJ1-4; D: TRBD1; size: NA; DNA: TGTGCCATCAGTGAGTCGAGGAGACAGGGACTCTCAACTAATGAAAAACTGTTTTTT; CDR3: CAISESRRQGLSTNEKLFF
length: 10; V: TRBV30; J: TRBJ2-3; D: NA; size: once; DNA: TGTGCCTGGAATGGGGATACGCAGTATTTT; CDR3: CAWNGDTQYF
length: 15; V: TRBV9; J: TRBJ1-1; D: TRBD1; size: NA; DNA: TGTGCCAGCAGCGTAGAGGGGGACAGGGAATCGAAAGCTTTCTTT; CDR3: CASSVEGDRESKAFF
length: 14; V: TRBV6-4; J: TRBJ1-6; D: NA; size: once; DNA: TGTGCCAGCAATAACGGACACTATAATTCACCCCTCCACTTT; CDR3: CASNNGHYNSPLHF
length: 16; V: TRBV15; J: TRBJ1-6; D: NA; size: NA; DNA: TGTGCCACCAGCAGCCCCCCTACGGACAGTAATTCACCCCTCCACTTT; CDR3: CATSSPPTDSNSPLHF
length: 12; V: TRBV6-6; J: TRBJ1-3; D: NA; size: NA; DNA: TGTGCCAGCAGCCTACTGGGGGCAGCCATATATTTT; CDR3: CASSLLGAAIYF